This is a list of T cell receptor beta chains from one sample in a study of OX40 agonist ivuxolimab in advanced cancers. Data came from immunoSEQ multiplex PCR; TCRdb stores just in-frame clones and leaves some out. The sample holds tens of thousands of clones, 80% to 95% seen once. Sequences were derived from CD4+ or CD8+ T cells sorted from blood, sampled in a trial of the OX40 agonist ivuxolimab. These receptor sequences come from an adult with an advanced solid tumor such as melanoma, head and neck, liver or kidney cancer. Each CDR3 is given with its conserved first and last residue. D genes are given only for firm matches. Some rows have no size entry. The others give once, few or many, or a class for an expanded clone.

v_gene	d_gene	abundance	j_gene	CDR3nt	CDR3aa
TRBV7-2	TRBD2	NA	TRBJ2-7	TGTGCCAGCAGCAGGTCTAGCGGAGGAGCTTCCAACGAGCAGTACTTC	CASSRSSGGASNEQYF
TRBV7-2	TRBD2	NA	TRBJ2-1	TGTGCCAGCAGCTCAATAGCGGGCAGCTCCTACAATGAGCAGTTCTTC	CASSSIAGSSYNEQFF
TRBV7-9	NA	NA	TRBJ2-2	TGTGCCAGCAGCTTAGAGCTCCCCGGGGAGCTGTTTTTT	CASSLELPGELFF
TRBV10-2	TRBD2	NA	TRBJ2-1	TGCGCCAGCAGTGGGACTAGCGGGCAGATTCTTAGCTCCTACAATGAGCAGTTCTTC	CASSGTSGQILSSYNEQFF
TRBV19	NA	NA	TRBJ1-2	TGTGCCAGTAGTATAGCACAACAGGGCGGCGGCTACACCTTC	CASSIAQQGGGYTF
TRBV18	TRBD1	NA	TRBJ2-7	TGTGCCAGCTCACCGACAGGGGCCGGCTACGAGCAGTACTTC	CASSPTGAGYEQYF
TRBV27	NA	NA	TRBJ1-2	TGTGCCAGCAGTTTTTCCCCGGGGGGGTATGGCTACACCTTC	CASSFSPGGYGYTF
TRBV11-3	NA	NA	TRBJ2-1	TGTGCCAGCAGCTTAGACGGGGTTAGAACCTACAATGAGCAGTTCTTC	CASSLDGVRTYNEQFF
TRBV5-5	TRBD2	few	TRBJ2-1	TGTGCCAGCAGCTTGGGGCTAGCGGGAGATCCATTTTTCAATGAGCAGTTCTTC	CASSLGLAGDPFFNEQFF
TRBV18	TRBD1	NA	TRBJ2-1	TGTGCCAGCTCCCCCGGGACAGGGGGCATTGGTGAGCAGTTCTTC	CASSPGTGGIGEQFF
TRBV6-6	NA	NA	TRBJ1-4	TGTGCCAGCAGTTACTCGCAGGGTATACGTGAAAAACTGTTTTTT	CASSYSQGIREKLFF
TRBV5-4	NA	NA	TRBJ1-2	TGTGCCAGCAGCCCGAGGGGCAGGCGAAACTATGGCTACACCTTC	CASSPRGRRNYGYTF
TRBV30	TRBD2	NA	TRBJ2-7	TGTGCCTGGAACTTAGCGGGAGGGAACTACGAGCAGTACTTC	CAWNLAGGNYEQYF
TRBV5-1	NA	NA	TRBJ2-2	TGCGCCAGCAGCTTTGACTCCACCGGGGAGCTGTTTTTT	CASSFDSTGELFF
TRBV6-5	NA	NA	TRBJ2-7	TGTGCCAGCAGTCCTTGGGGAGATAGCTCCTACGAGCAGTACTTC	CASSPWGDSSYEQYF
TRBV6-5	NA	NA	TRBJ2-3	TGTGCCAGCAGTTACTCGAGCCGGGGGCAGGGAGATACGCAGTATTTT	CASSYSSRGQGDTQYF
TRBV30	NA	NA	TRBJ1-1	TGTGCCTGGAGTCGGACGGCGAACACTGAAGCTTTCTTT	CAWSRTANTEAFF
TRBV2	TRBD2	NA	TRBJ2-3	TGTGCCAGCAGGAACCTCCCCGGACTAGCGGGATCAGATACGCAGTATTTT	CASRNLPGLAGSDTQYF
TRBV2	NA	NA	TRBJ2-7	TGTGCCAGCAGTGAATCCAGGGCATTTATTGGGGCCGAGCAGTACTTC	CASSESRAFIGAEQYF
TRBV11-3	TRBD1	NA	TRBJ2-3	TGTGCCAGCAGCTCCAGGGGGCTTCGCACAGATACGCAGTATTTT	CASSSRGLRTDTQYF
TRBV18	NA	NA	TRBJ2-7	TGTGCCAGCTCACCCCATCCGGACTACCAATACGAGCAGTACTTC	CASSPHPDYQYEQYF
TRBV10-3	NA	NA	TRBJ2-3	TGTGCCATCAGTGAGATAATAGCTGCAGATACGCAGTATTTT	CAISEIIAADTQYF
TRBV27	NA	NA	TRBJ2-7	TGTGCCAGCAGTTCACCGCAGGGGGGGATCGGCGAGCAGTACTTC	CASSSPQGGIGEQYF
TRBV2	TRBD2	once	TRBJ2-7	TGTGCCAGCAGAACTAGCGGGCTCAACGAGCAGTACTTC	CASRTSGLNEQYF
TRBV9	TRBD2	NA	TRBJ2-1	TGTGCCAGCAGCGCTAGCGGGAGTGGTATCCCCAATGAGCAGTTCTTC	CASSASGSGIPNEQFF
TRBV30	NA	NA	TRBJ1-1	TGTGCCTGGAGCCGGGACCTGCTATCTGAAGCTTTCTTT	CAWSRDLLSEAFF
TRBV10-1	NA	NA	TRBJ1-3	TGCGCCAGCAGTGAGTCCTTCTCTGGAAACACCATATATTTT	CASSESFSGNTIYF
TRBV4-3	TRBD2	NA	TRBJ2-3	TGCGCCAGCAGCCAAAAACCATCCGGACTAGCGGCTACCACAGATACGCAGTATTTT	CASSQKPSGLAATTDTQYF
TRBV11-3	TRBD2	NA	TRBJ2-1	TGTGCCAGCAGCTCGGGACTAGCCTACAATGAGCAGTTCTTC	CASSSGLAYNEQFF
TRBV27	NA	NA	TRBJ1-1	TGTGCCAGCAGTTTCCGTGGGCAGAACACTGAAGCTTTCTTT	CASSFRGQNTEAFF
TRBV5-1	TRBD1	NA	TRBJ1-1	TGCGCCAGCAGCTACAGGGCGGCGGGACAGGGTGACACTGAAGCTTTCTTT	CASSYRAAGQGDTEAFF
TRBV7-9	TRBD2	NA	TRBJ2-7	TGTGCCAGCAGCCCCGGACTAGCGGCTAGGGGCGAGCAGTACTTC	CASSPGLAARGEQYF
TRBV28	NA	NA	TRBJ1-2	TGTGCCAGCAGTTCCCCCGAAGGCTACACCTTC	CASSSPEGYTF
TRBV5-1	TRBD2	once	TRBJ2-3	TGCGCCAGCAGCCAAGGACTAGCGGGAGGCACAGATACGCAGTATTTT	CASSQGLAGGTDTQYF
TRBV6-1	TRBD1	NA	TRBJ1-5	TGTGCCAGCAGAGAGGGACAGGGAGTCCATCAGCCCCAGCATTTT	CASREGQGVHQPQHF
TRBV7-9	NA	NA	TRBJ1-2	TGTGCCAGCAGCCTTGAGGACGGATACTATGGCTACACCTTC	CASSLEDGYYGYTF
TRBV5-1	NA	NA	TRBJ1-1	TGCGCCAGCAGCTTATCAGGGGACACTGAAGCTTTCTTT	CASSLSGDTEAFF
TRBV6-5	NA	NA	TRBJ2-7	TGTGCCAGCAGTTACTCCGGCATTACCTACGAGCAGTACTTC	CASSYSGITYEQYF
TRBV6-5	TRBD1	NA	TRBJ1-5	TGTGCCAGCAGGTCCGGGACAGCTAGCAATCAGCCCCAGCATTTT	CASRSGTASNQPQHF
TRBV14	NA	NA	TRBJ2-7	TGTGCCAGCAGCCTAAGGGGGATCGGACCCTACGAGCAGTACTTC	CASSLRGIGPYEQYF
TRBV19	NA	few	TRBJ1-2	TGTGCCAGTAGTATTAGGGTTGGGAGAGGAGCTAACTATGGCTACACCTTC	CASSIRVGRGANYGYTF
TRBV12-5	NA	once	TRBJ2-7	TGTGCTAGTGGGTTACAGGGTCCCTCCTACGAGCAGTACTTC	CASGLQGPSYEQYF
TRBV6-4	NA	NA	TRBJ2-3	TGTGCCAGCAGTCTGACTAGAGGGGATACGCAGTATTTT	CASSLTRGDTQYF
TRBV7-8	NA	NA	TRBJ1-1	TGTGCCAGCAGCCCCTCAGAGATGAACACTGAAGCTTTCTTT	CASSPSEMNTEAFF
TRBV11-3	TRBD1	NA	TRBJ2-7	TGTGCCAGCAGCGGCCCCCGGGACAGGGTTTACGAGCAGTACTTC	CASSGPRDRVYEQYF
TRBV25-1	TRBD2	NA	TRBJ2-2	TGTGCCAGCAGTGGGTTCTTAGCGGGGAACACCGGGGAGCTGTTTTTT	CASSGFLAGNTGELFF